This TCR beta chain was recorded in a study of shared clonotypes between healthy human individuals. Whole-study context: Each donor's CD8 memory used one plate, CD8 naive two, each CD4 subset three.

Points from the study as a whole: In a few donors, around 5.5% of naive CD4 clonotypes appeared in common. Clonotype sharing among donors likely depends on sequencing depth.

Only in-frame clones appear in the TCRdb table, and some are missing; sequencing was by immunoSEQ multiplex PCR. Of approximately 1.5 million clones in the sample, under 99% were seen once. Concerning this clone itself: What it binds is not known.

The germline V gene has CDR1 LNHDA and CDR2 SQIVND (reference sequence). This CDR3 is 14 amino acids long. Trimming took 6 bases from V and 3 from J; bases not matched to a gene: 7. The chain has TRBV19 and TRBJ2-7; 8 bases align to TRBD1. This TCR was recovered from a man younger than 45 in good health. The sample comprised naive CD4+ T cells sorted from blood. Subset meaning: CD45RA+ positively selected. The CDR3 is CASSDRGIVYEQYF. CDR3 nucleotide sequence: TGTGCCAGTAGCGACAGGGGAATTGTCTACGAGCAGTACTTC.